Listed here are 28 T cell receptor beta chains from one sample, sequenced in a study of shared clonotypes between healthy human individuals (dated by TCRdb to the early 2020s). Library generation was performed with the immunoSEQ multiplex PCR assay. As stored in TCRdb, this immuneACCESS dataset retains in-frame rearrangements with V and J assigned. A fraction of the clones does not appear; measured against another copy, unresolved V genes explain less than half of the discrepancy, and the remainder lacks a known reason. Across this sample there are roughly 2.2 million clones, with about 92% seen only once. The ten largest clones add up to about 0.39% of the sample. Sequencing was done on a sample of naive CD4+ T cells from PBMCs. This sample's cell subset or site label indicates: CD45RA+ positively selected. All receptors come from a man aged 18 to 30 in good health. Some clones in this sample may be carry-over from other donors' samples.

This clone showed up just once. The V and J genes are TRBV30 and TRBJ1-3, with D tentatively TRBD1 (6 bases). Germline CDR1 GTSNPN, CDR2 SVGIG (reference sequence). The CDR3 extends over 14 amino acids. V lost 5 bases, J lost 1 base, and 12 bases lay in between. The CDR3 here is CAWARGTSGNTIYF. The CDR3 bases are TGTGCCTGGGCTAGGGGGACTTCTGGAAACACCATATATTTT.

The chain carries TRBV7-3 and TRBJ2-2, with D possibly being TRBD2 (5 bases). CDR3 length: 16 amino acids. Germline V gene sequence: CDR1 SGHTA, CDR2 FQGTGA. Trimming stripped 5 bases from V and 6 bases from J, with 19 bases between. The CDR3 coding sequence is TGTGCCAGCAGCGACGAGCGGAAGGGTGTAGCCGGGGAGCTGTTTTTT. It translates to CASSDERKGVAGELFF.

V gene TRBV28 combines with J gene TRBJ2-2, with D perhaps matching TRBD2 (6 bases). V lost 8 bases, J lost 6 bases, and 10 bases lay in between. The CDR3 is 12 residues long. The V gene's germline CDR1 is MDHEN and CDR2 SYDVKM. The CDR3: CASWRAPGELFF. The CDR3 bases are TGTGCCAGCTGGAGGGCCCCCGGGGAGCTGTTTTTT.

This clone came up a few times. Distinct nucleotide sequences in the sample also encode this CDR3. This chain links TRBV30 with TRBJ1-2; D perhaps matches TRBD1 (6 bases). CDR3 length equals 12 residues. V was cut by 1 base and J by 3 bases, with 6 bases left in between. CDR1 is GTSNPN and CDR2 is SVGIG in the germline V gene (reference sequence). The CDR3 DNA is TGTGCCTGGAGTGCAGGGGACTATGGCTACACCTTC. It specifies CAWSAGDYGYTF.

CDR3: CAIRASGNTGELFF. The CDR3 bases are TGTGCCATCAGGGCCAGCGGGAACACCGGGGAGCTGTTTTTT. This rearrangement joins TRBV10-3 to TRBJ2-2, with a weak D call TRBD2 (5 bases). CDR3 length: 14 amino acids. V dropped 6 bases and J dropped 1 base, with 9 bases sitting between them. In germline, CDR1 is ENHRY, CDR2 SYGVKD.

V and J are TRBV28 and TRBJ1-1; 9 nucleotides agree with TRBD1. After removal of 6 bases from V and 4 bases from J, the junction contained 21 bases not matched to a gene. CDR1 and CDR2 (germline): MDHEN, SYDVKM. The CDR3 loop spans 19 amino acids. CDR3 sequence (DNA): TGTGCCAGCAGCCCGGTCCCGTGGGACAGGGACCTTTTTGGCACTGAAGCTTTCTTT. This translates into CASSPVPWDRDLFGTEAFF.

The gene calls are TRBV6-5 and TRBJ2-7; 7 nucleotides line up with TRBD1. This CDR3 is built from 14 residues. Germline V gene sequence: CDR1 MNHEY, CDR2 SVGAGI. J lost 5 bases, V lost 7 bases, and 11 bases had no gene match. Here the CDR3 reads CASKRPDRVNEQYF. The DNA for the CDR3 is TGTGCCAGCAAGAGACCTGACAGGGTGAACGAGCAGTACTTC.

This clone was seen a single time. This chain uses TRBV9 with TRBJ2-1; perhaps TRBD2 as D (5 bases). Trimming left V 4 bases short and J 5 bases short, with 22 bases between. Germline loops: CDR1 SGDLS, CDR2 YYNGEE. This CDR3 comprises 17 residues. The CDR3 DNA reads as TGTGCCAGCAGCTTACTCTCCTCCGGGATCTTGAACAATGAGCAGTTCTTC. Amino acids: CASSLLSSGILNNEQFF.

The rearrangement joins TRBV5-4 to TRBJ2-1, with D perhaps TRBD1 or TRBD2 (5 bases each). This CDR3 is built from 16 residues. V lost 0 bases, J lost 4 bases, and 14 bases lay in between. The V gene's germline CDR1 is SGHNT and CDR2 YYREEE (reference sequence). This chain's CDR3 is CASSLGLGAVYNEQFF. Here the CDR3 DNA reads TGTGCCAGCAGCTTGGGCCTCGGGGCAGTTTACAATGAGCAGTTCTTC.

The CDR3 loop reads CASSTPGTGDSPLHF. CDR3 coding DNA: TGTGCCAGCAGTACTCCCGGGACAGGGGATTCACCCCTCCACTTT. The chain couples TRBV6-1 to TRBJ1-6; 10 bases agree with TRBD1. CDR1 is MNHNS, CDR2 SASEGT, per germline. The V segment lost 5 bases and the J segment 8 bases; nucleotides outside the gene matches: 6. CDR3 size: 15 residues.

For this clone: Other DNA sequences in the sample encode the same CDR3. The CDR3 DNA follows: TGTGCCAGCTCCCCCTTTAACCAAGAGACCCAGTACTTC. It translates to CASSPFNQETQYF. The genes are TRBV18 and TRBJ2-5; D gene unclear. Between the trimmed V and J ends, which lost 6 bases and 0 bases, there was a span of 8 bases. The CDR3 consists of 13 residues. CDR1 is KGHSH, CDR2 LQKENI, per germline.

The chain couples TRBV28 to TRBJ1-2, with TRBD1 matching over 12 bases. This CDR3 spans 16 amino acids. Germline loops: CDR1 MDHEN, CDR2 SYDVKM. The trim removed 3 bases at V and 6 bases at J, leaving 8 bases unmatched. DNA of the CDR3: TGTGCCAGCAGTTTTCTGGGGGGACAGGGGGCAGATGGCTACACCTTC. It codes for CASSFLGGQGADGYTF.

V usage is TRBV7-2 and J usage is TRBJ2-3, with a possible D match to TRBD2 (5 bases). CDR1 and CDR2 (germline): SGHTA, FQGNSA. V lost 1 base and J 0 bases, leaving 8 bases between the germline ends. CDR3 length: 15 amino acids. This CDR3 is CASSLVRTSTDTQYF. DNA of the CDR3: TGTGCCAGCAGCTTAGTCCGGACTAGCACAGATACGCAGTATTTT.

This rearrangement joins TRBV23-1 to TRBJ1-1; D remains ambiguous. TRBV23-1 is an ORF; its function is uncertain. The CDR3 runs to 11 residues. V lost 0 bases, J lost 11 bases, and 7 bases lay in between. The CDR3 here is CASSQSGRAFF. CDR3 coding DNA: TGCGCCAGCAGTCAATCAGGGCGGGCTTTCTTT.

V and J are TRBV5-6 and TRBJ2-2; D remains unclear. This CDR3 has 14 residues. Per germline, CDR1 SGHDT and CDR2 YYEEEE. The V end lost 2 bases, the J end lost 1 base, and 6 bases lay between the germline ends. The CDR3 protein is CASSFRKNTGELFF. CDR3 bases: TGTGCCAGCAGCTTTAGAAAGAACACCGGGGAGCTGTTTTTT. The full variable domain, rest sourced from reference TRBV5-6 and TRBJ2-2, is DAGVTQSPTHLIKTRGQQVTLRCSPKSGHDTVSWYQQALGQGPQFIFQYYEEEERQRGNFPDRFSGHQFPNYSSELNVNALLLGDSALYLCASSFRKNTGELFFGEGSRLTVL.

Worth noting for this clone: The same CDR3 can be traced to other DNA sequences in this sample. The chain employs TRBV28 and TRBJ1-4, with D possibly matching TRBD1 (6 bases). The CDR3 sequence is 15 residues long. Germline assignment: CDR1 MDHEN and CDR2 SYDVKM. V was shortened by 3 bases and J by 2 bases, with 10 bases between the two germline ends. CDR3 nucleotide sequence: TGTGCCAGCAGTTTGTCGGGGGCTACTAATGAAAAACTGTTTTTT. Amino acid sequence: CASSLSGATNEKLFF.

The chain couples TRBV6-5 to TRBJ2-7, with 7 positions matching TRBD1. This CDR3 has 13 residues. Losses at the gene ends were 6 bases for V and 7 bases for J; bases not matched to a gene: 9. Germline V gene data show CDR1 as MNHEY and CDR2 as SVGAGI. CDR3 sequence: CASRLTGMGEQYF. The DNA for the CDR3 is TGTGCCAGCAGGCTGACAGGGATGGGGGAGCAGTACTTC.

The chain employs TRBV27 and TRBJ2-7; 7 bases map to TRBD2. J lost 2 bases, V lost 1 base, and 2 bases had no gene match. Germline V lookup: CDR1 MNHEY, CDR2 SMNVEV (reference sequence). The CDR3 is made up of 14 amino acids. The CDR3 DNA is TGTGCCAGCAGTTTATTGGGGGGGGCCTACGAGCAGTACTTC. Translating gives CASSLLGGAYEQYF.

This clone has just a few counts. This chain uses TRBV7-9 with TRBJ2-7; no definite D call. Trimming left V 4 bases short and J 5 bases short, with 15 bases between. The CDR3 has 14 residues. Looked up from germline, CDR1 is SEHNR and CDR2 is FQNEAQ (reference sequence). DNA of the CDR3: TGTGCCAGCAGCTACAGATTGAAACCCAACGAGCAGTACTTC. As protein: CASSYRLKPNEQYF.

V usage is TRBV14 and J usage is TRBJ2-3; the match to TRBD2 covers 10 bases. Looked up from germline, CDR1 is SGHDN and CDR2 is FVKESK. CDR3 size: 17 residues. V lost 0 bases to trimming and J lost 6 bases; unmatched junction nucleotides: 9. CDR3 coding DNA: TGTGCCAGCAGCCAAGAAGGGCGCCTAGCGGGAGCCGATACGCAGTATTTT. Residues: CASSQEGRLAGADTQYF.

As to this clone: The identical CDR3 is also encoded by other nucleotide sequences in the sample. The rearrangement links TRBV5-4 to TRBJ1-2; D call uncertain. The CDR3 has 11 residues. The germline V and J ends were trimmed by 4 bases and 1 base, with 2 bases remaining between them. CDR1 SGHNT and CDR2 YYREEE come from the germline V gene (reference sequence). CDR3 coding DNA: TGTGCCAGCAGCAGTAACTATGGCTACACCTTC. It specifies CASSSNYGYTF. Drawing the rest from reference TRBV5-4 and TRBJ1-2, the complete variable domain is ETGVTQSPTHLIKTRGQQVTLRCSSQSGHNTVSWYQQALGQGPQFIFQYYREEENGRGNFPPRFSGLQFPNYSSELNVNALELDDSALYLCASSSNYGYTFGSGTRLTVV.

This chain links TRBV6-1 with TRBJ2-7; 7 bases match TRBD2. The CDR3 extends over 14 amino acids. Trimming removed 6 bases from V and 0 bases from J; junction bases left unmatched: 5. Per germline, CDR1 MNHNS and CDR2 SASEGT. The CDR3 DNA is TGTGCCAGCAGGGGCGGGGGATACTCCTACGAGCAGTACTTC. It yields the protein CASRGGGYSYEQYF.

This clone was seen once. The V and J genes are TRBV5-4 and TRBJ2-7, with 11 bases aligning to TRBD1. With 4 bases clipped from V and 4 bases from J, the junction kept 7 bases outside the gene matches. CDR3 length: 15 residues. The germline CDR1 and CDR2 sequences are SGHNT and YYREEE (reference sequence). The CDR3 sequence: CASSGGQGELYEQYF. The CDR3 coding sequence is TGTGCCAGCAGCGGGGGACAGGGGGAATTGTACGAGCAGTACTTC.

V is TRBV27 and J is TRBJ2-7, with 9 bases aligning to TRBD1. This CDR3 has 14 amino acids. CDR1 and CDR2 (germline): MNHEY, SMNVEV (reference sequence). With V trimmed by 6 bases and J by 3 bases, 6 bases remained unmatched. CDR3 protein: CASSGTGHSYEQYF. The CDR3, as DNA: TGTGCCAGCAGCGGGACAGGGCATAGCTACGAGCAGTACTTC.

This sequence joins TRBV11-3 and TRBJ1-1, with no clear D. V was cut by 3 bases and J by 9 bases, with 14 bases left in between. The CDR3 is 13 residues long. Germline V CDR1 and CDR2: SGHNT, YENEEA. The CDR3 nucleotides are TGTGCCAGCAGCTTCGGGGTATCGTCCCAAGCTTTCTTT. It specifies CASSFGVSSQAFF.

The CDR3 DNA sequence: TGTGCCACCACAGGGGGGTTGACCGGGGAGCTGTTTTTT. Protein sequence: CATTGGLTGELFF. The chain links TRBV10-3 to TRBJ2-2, with TRBD1 matching 8 bases. Per germline, CDR1 ENHRY and CDR2 SYGVKD. The V gene end was trimmed by 10 bases and the J gene end by 5 bases; junction bases not matched to a gene: 6. This CDR3 comprises 13 residues.

The chain couples TRBV14 to TRBJ1-2; TRBD1 matches at 8 bases. CDR3 length equals 13 residues. Germline CDR1 is SGHDN and CDR2 is FVKESK. Trimming at V came to 4 bases and at J to 8 bases, leaving 6 bases not matched to a gene. CDR3 sequence: CASSRTGRTGYTF. CDR3 bases: TGTGCCAGCAGCCGGACAGGGAGGACAGGCTACACCTTC. The full variable domain, rest sourced from reference TRBV14 and TRBJ1-2, is EAGVTQFPSHSVIEKGQTVTLRCDPISGHDNLYWYRRVMGKEIKFLLHFVKESKQDESGMPNNRFLAERTGGTYSTLKVQPAELEDSGVYFCASSRTGRTGYTFGSGTRLTVV.

V is TRBV29-1 and J is TRBJ2-7; 9 bases align to TRBD1. CDR3 length: 13 amino acids. Trimming removed 6 bases from V and 5 bases from J; junction bases left unmatched: 8. Germline CDR1 reads SQVTM; CDR2 reads ANQGSEA. The CDR3: CSVRGQGINEQYF. The CDR3 nucleotides are TGCAGCGTACGTGGACAGGGGATCAACGAGCAGTACTTC.